The present T cell receptor beta chain was sequenced within a study of cytomegalovirus exposure and HLA in healthy donors. CDR3 length: 13 residues. CDR1 and CDR2 (germline): ENHRY, SYGVKD. Trimming took 3 bases from V and 2 from J, leaving 7 bases between them. Both 60 Vbeta primers and 13 Jbeta primers went into the PCR. Sequenced by immunoSEQ multiplex PCR; TCRdb stores in-frame clones only, minus some. The data show 100,000 to 150,000 clones, 65% to 80% seen once. Concerning this clone: Its antigen is unknown.

General study results and limits: CMV serostatus was the only immune exposure information that was available. Accounts indicate the classifier identified cytomegalovirus status with strong specificity and sensitivity. According to a later analysis, most TCR beta chains associated with CMV appeared HLA-restricted.

Sample: PBMCs. V and J are TRBV10-3 and TRBJ1-1; D gene unclear. The receptor comes from a woman in her late teens or twenties in good health and CMV-seronegative. In DNA form, the CDR3 reads TGTGCCATCAGTGATAGAGATAACACTGAAGCTTTCTTT. As protein: CAISDRDNTEAFF.